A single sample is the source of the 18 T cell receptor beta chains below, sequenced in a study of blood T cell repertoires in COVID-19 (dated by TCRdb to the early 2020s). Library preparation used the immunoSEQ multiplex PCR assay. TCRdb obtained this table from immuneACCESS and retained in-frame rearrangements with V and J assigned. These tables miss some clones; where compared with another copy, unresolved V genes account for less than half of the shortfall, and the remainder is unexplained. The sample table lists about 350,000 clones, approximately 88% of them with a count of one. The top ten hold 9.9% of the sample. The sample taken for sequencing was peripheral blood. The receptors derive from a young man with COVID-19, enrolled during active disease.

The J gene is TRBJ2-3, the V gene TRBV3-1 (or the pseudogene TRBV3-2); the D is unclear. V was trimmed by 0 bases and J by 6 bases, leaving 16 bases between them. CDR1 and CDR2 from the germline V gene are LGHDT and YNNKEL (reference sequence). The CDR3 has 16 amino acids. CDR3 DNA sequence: TGTGCCAGCAGCCAAGATGGGCCCTCGCCGGCTGATACGCAGTATTTT. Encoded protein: CASSQDGPSPADTQYF.

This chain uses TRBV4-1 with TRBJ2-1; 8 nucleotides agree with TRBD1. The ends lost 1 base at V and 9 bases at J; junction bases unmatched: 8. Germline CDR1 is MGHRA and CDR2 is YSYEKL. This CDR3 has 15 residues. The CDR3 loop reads CASSQGGRGLGEQFF. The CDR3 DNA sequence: TGCGCCAGCAGCCAAGGAGGCAGGGGGCTAGGTGAGCAGTTCTTC.

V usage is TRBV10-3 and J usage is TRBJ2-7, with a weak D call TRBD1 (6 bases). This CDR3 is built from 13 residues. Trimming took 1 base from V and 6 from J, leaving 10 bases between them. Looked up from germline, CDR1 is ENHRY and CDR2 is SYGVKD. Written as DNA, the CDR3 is TGTGCCATCAGTGAGTACAGGGTGGCCGAGCAGTACTTC. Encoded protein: CAISEYRVAEQYF.

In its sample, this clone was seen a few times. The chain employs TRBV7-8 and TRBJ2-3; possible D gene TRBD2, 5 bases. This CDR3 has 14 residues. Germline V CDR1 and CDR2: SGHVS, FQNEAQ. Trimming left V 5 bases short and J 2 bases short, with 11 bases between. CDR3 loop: CASSPGEITDTQYF. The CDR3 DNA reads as TGTGCCAGCAGCCCCGGGGAGATCACAGATACGCAGTATTTT.

For the CDR3, the DNA is TGTGCCAGCAGTTTATTATTCCAGGGGAGGAACACTGAAGCTTTCTTT. Amino acid sequence: CASSLLFQGRNTEAFF. This chain connects TRBV28 to TRBJ1-1, with D tentatively TRBD1 (6 bases). The CDR3 is 16 residues long. Trimming cost V 1 base and J 1 base, with 13 bases left between them. Germline V gives CDR1 MDHEN, CDR2 SYDVKM.

The CDR3 sequence: CANPPPRGCYGYTF. The DNA for the CDR3 is TGTGCCAACCCTCCCCCCAGGGGATGCTATGGCTACACCTTC. The rearrangement joins TRBV6-4 to TRBJ1-2, with TRBD1 as a possible D gene (6 bases). Between the trimmed V and J ends, which lost 10 bases and 4 bases, there was a span of 19 bases. This CDR3 region has 14 residues. Germline-derived CDR1 and CDR2 are MRHNA and SNTAGT.

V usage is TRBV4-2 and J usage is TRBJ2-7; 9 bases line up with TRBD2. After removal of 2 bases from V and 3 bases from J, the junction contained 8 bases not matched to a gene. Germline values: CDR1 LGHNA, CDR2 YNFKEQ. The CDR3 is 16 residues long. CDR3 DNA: TGTGCCAGCAGCCAATCGGCTAGCGGGAACCTCTACGAGCAGTACTTC. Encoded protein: CASSQSASGNLYEQYF.

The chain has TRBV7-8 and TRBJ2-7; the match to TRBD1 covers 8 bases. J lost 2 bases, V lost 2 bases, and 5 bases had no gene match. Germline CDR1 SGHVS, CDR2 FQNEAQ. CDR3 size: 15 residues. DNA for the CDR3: TGTGCCAGCAGCTTAAGGACAGGGACCCCCTACGAGCAGTACTTC. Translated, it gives CASSLRTGTPYEQYF.

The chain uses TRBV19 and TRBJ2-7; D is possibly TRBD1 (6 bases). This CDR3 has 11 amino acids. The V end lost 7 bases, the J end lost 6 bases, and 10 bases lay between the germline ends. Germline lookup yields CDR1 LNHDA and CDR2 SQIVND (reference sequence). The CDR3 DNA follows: TGTGCCAGTACCCAGGGGACCGAGCAGTACTTC. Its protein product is CASTQGTEQYF. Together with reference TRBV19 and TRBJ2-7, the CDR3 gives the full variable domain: DGGITQSPKYLFRKEGQNVTLSCEQNLNHDAMYWYRQDPGQGLRLIYYSQIVNDFQKGDIAEGYSVSREKKESFPLTVTSAQKNPTAFYLCASTQGTEQYFGPGTRLTVT.

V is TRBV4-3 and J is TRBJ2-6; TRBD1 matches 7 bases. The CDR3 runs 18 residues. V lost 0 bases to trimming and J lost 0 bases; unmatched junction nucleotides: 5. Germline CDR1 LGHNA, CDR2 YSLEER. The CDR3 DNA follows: TGCGCCAGCAGCCAAGACACGACAGGGCTCTCTGGGGCCAACGTCCTGACTTTC. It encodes CASSQDTTGLSGANVLTF.

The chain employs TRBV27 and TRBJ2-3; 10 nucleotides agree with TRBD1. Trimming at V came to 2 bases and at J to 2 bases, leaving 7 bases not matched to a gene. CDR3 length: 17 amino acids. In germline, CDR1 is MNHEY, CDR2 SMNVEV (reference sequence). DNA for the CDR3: TGTGCCAGCAGTTTACGCCCCGGGACAGGGGTCACAGATACGCAGTATTTT. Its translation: CASSLRPGTGVTDTQYF.

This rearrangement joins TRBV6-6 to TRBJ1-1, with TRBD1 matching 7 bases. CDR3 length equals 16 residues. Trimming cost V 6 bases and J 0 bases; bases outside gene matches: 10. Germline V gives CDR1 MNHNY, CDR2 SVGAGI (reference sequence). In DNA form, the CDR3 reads TGTGCCAGCAGCTTTGACAGGGATCGGATGAACACTGAAGCTTTCTTT. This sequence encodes CASSFDRDRMNTEAFF.

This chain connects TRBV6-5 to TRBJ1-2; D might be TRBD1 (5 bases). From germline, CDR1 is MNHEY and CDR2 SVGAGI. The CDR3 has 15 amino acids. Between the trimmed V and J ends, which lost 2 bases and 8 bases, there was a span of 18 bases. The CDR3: CASSYNWRGFEGYTF. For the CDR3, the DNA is TGTGCCAGCAGTTACAATTGGAGGGGCTTCGAAGGCTACACCTTC.

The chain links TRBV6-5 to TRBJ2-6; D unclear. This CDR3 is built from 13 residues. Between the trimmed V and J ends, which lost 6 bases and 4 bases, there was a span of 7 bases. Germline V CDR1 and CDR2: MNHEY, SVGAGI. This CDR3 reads CASRQAGANVLTF. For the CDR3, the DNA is TGTGCCAGCAGACAAGCGGGGGCCAACGTCCTGACTTTC.

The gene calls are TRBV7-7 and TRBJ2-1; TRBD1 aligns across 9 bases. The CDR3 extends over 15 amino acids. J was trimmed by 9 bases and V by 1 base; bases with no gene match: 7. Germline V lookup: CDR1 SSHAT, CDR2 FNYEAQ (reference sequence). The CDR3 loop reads CASSLGPGQGPEQFF. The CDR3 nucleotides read TGTGCCAGCAGCTTAGGCCCGGGACAGGGTCCTGAGCAGTTCTTC.

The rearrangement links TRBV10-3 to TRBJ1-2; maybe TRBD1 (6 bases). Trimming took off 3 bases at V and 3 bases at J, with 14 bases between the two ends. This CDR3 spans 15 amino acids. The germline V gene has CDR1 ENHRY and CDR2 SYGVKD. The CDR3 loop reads CAISERKAGDYGYTF. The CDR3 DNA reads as TGTGCCATCAGTGAAAGGAAGGCAGGGGACTATGGCTACACCTTC.

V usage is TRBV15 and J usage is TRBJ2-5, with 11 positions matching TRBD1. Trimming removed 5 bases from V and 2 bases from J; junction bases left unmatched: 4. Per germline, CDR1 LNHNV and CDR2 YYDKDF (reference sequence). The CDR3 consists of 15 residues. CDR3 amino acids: CATSVGQGAQETQYF. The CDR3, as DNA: TGTGCCACCAGCGTCGGACAGGGGGCTCAAGAGACCCAGTACTTC. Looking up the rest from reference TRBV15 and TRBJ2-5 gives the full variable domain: DAMVIQNPRYQVTQFGKPVTLSCSQTLNHNVMYWYQQKSSQAPKLLFHYYDKDFNNEADTPDNFQSRRPNTSFCFLDIRSPGLGDTAMYLCATSVGQGAQETQYFGPGTRLLVL.

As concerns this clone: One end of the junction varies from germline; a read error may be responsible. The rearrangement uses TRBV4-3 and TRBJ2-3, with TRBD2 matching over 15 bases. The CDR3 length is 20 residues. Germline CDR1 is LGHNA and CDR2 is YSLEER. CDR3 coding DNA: TGCGGCAGCAGCCAAGAAATGGGACTAGCGGGAGGTTCTAGCACAGATACGCAGTATTTT. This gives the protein CGSSQEMGLAGGSSTDTQYF.